This TCR delta chain was obtained from a study of gamma-delta T cells after stem cell transplantation. By sample fraction, this clone is medium-sized. TCRdb ran CATT on the RT-PCR reads. The sample comprises thousands of delta-chain clones, approximately 15% of which are singletons, and 4.5% to 5% rests with the top ten. The germline V gene has CDR1 GEAIGNYY and CDR2 EKD. V dropped 0 bases and J dropped 2; count of bases not matched to a gene: 10. This CDR3 has 17 amino acids. This TCR derives from a human donor. It is not recorded whose cells these are; they may come from a transplant donor. Source material: gamma-delta T cells. This chain connects TRDV2 to TRDJ1; the match to TRDD3 covers 8 bases. CDR3 in DNA: TGTGCCTGTGACACCTCACCCCCTGGGGGACCAACCGATAAACTCATCTTT. It translates to CACDTSPPGGPTDKLIF.